This T cell receptor beta chain was captured by sequencing in a study of Ad26.COV2.S vaccination and SARS-CoV-2 variants. Study-level points and caveats: Non-spike TCR breadth did not differ much between vaccine and placebo recipients. Marked by substantial breadth, spike-specific CD8+ and CD4+ T cell responses were reportedly seen after vaccination.

Specified treatment: roughly 20 received Ad26.COV2.S at low or high dose, single or two shots; roughly 5 received placebo; per-sample allocation not given. Specimens were obtained on day 63 following the first vaccine or placebo injection. The sample came from a Boston adult aged 18-55 years. It was Wuhan-strain SARS-CoV-2 spike that the Ad26 vaccine vector expressed. Note on this clone: As yet, its antigen is unknown.

The CDR3 consists of 14 residues. The germline gives CDR1 PRHDT, CDR2 FYEKMQ (reference sequence). V lost 7 bases and J 0 bases, leaving 12 bases between the germline ends. Sequencing was performed with immunoSEQ multiplex PCR; in TCRdb, only in-frame clones are kept and a portion is missing. The sample consists of about half a million clones, 89% of them appearing once. This TCR derives from a person aged 18-60 years who received the Ad26.COV2.S COVID-19 vaccine or a placebo. Sequencing was performed on peripheral blood, taken in a trial of Ad26.COV2.S vaccine versus placebo. The V and J genes are TRBV13 and TRBJ1-2, with TRBD1 as a possible D gene (5 bases). This CDR3 is CASKLRGSNYGYTF. The CDR3 DNA is TGTGCCAGCAAACTTAGGGGATCTAACTATGGCTACACCTTC.